The clone carrying this T cell receptor (beta chain) came up many times. TCRdb re-derived calls from the RACE reads in MiXCR, one entry per CDR3 protein. The table has about 40,000 distinct CDR3 sequences, less than 3.5% seen once. There are 15 residues in the CDR3. The J segment lost 7 bases and the V segment lost 4 bases, leaving 10 bases of the junction unmatched. Germline V lookup: CDR1 SGHRS, CDR2 YFSETQ. This sample was taken from a study of human T cells and chemical hapten exposure. Time point defined: patch test 2, 6 weeks after DPC sensitization. Treatment: therapeutic diphenylcyclopropenone sensitization with weekly scalp DPC.

Sequencing used whole blood, obtained in connection with sensitization to the hapten diphenylcyclopropenone (DPC). This clonotype originated in a man aged 35-49 years with alopecia areata. Some clones in this sample may be carry-over from other donors' samples. The gene calls are TRBV5-1 and TRBJ1-5; 8 nucleotides line up with TRBD1. This CDR3 reads CASSRGTGAGQPQHF. CDR3 sequence (DNA): TGCGCCAGCAGCCGCGGGACAGGCGCCGGACAGCCCCAGCATTTT.